This T cell receptor (beta chain) originates from a study of blood T cell repertoires in COVID-19. This clone was seen a single time. With 0 bases clipped from V and 5 bases from J, the junction kept 4 bases outside the gene matches. CDR1 and CDR2 from the germline V gene are SGHRS and YFSETQ. CDR3 length equals 14 residues. Method: immunoSEQ multiplex PCR; TCRdb's copy keeps in-frame clones and lacks some. The table has about 160,000 clones, over 75% seen once. The V call is TRBV5-1, the J call TRBJ2-7; 8 positions match TRBD2. Material for sequencing was PBMCs or T cells enriched from blood (not recorded which). This TCR was recovered from a woman aged 50 to 60 who had recovered from COVID-19. For the CDR3, the DNA is TGCGCCAGCAGCTTGGATGTTAGCGGGAACGAGCAGTACTTC. Translating it yields CASSLDVSGNEQYF.